These 13 T cell receptor beta chains came from one sample sequenced in a study of T cell clonotyping in hematopoietic cell transplantation. The assay was immunoSEQ multiplex PCR, and TCRdb's table has in-frame clones only and misses some. Here the sample spans over 8,500 clones, about nine tenths being singletons. The source was PBMCs, collected 180 days after allogeneic stem cell transplant. The source is a human patient who had an allogeneic stem cell transplant, so the T cells may come from the graft donor. The donor label of this sample is uncertain. Some clones in this sample may be carry-over from other donors' samples.

This clone was seen only a few times. The chain is built from TRBV9 and TRBJ1-2; no firm D call. Germline lookup yields CDR1 SGDLS and CDR2 YYNGEE. The CDR3 consists of 13 residues. V lost 0 bases, J lost 2 bases, and 5 bases lay in between. As DNA, the CDR3 is TGTGCCAGCAGCGTAGCACAGAACTATGGCTACACCTTC. This encodes CASSVAQNYGYTF.

This clone is judged large. The chain couples TRBV15 to TRBJ1-5; D perhaps matches TRBD1 (5 bases). This CDR3 is built from 16 residues. Germline-derived CDR1 and CDR2 are LNHNV and YYDKDF (reference sequence). The V and J ends lost 4 bases and 2 bases respectively, with 15 bases between them. The CDR3 region is CATSNAGGGGNQPQHF. The CDR3 DNA follows: TGTGCCACCAGCAATGCGGGGGGAGGAGGCAATCAGCCCCAGCATTTT.

V usage is TRBV7-2 and J usage is TRBJ1-2; no reliable D call. With 1 base removed from V and 7 bases from J, the gap between germline ends came to 13 bases. The CDR3 consists of 14 residues. Germline V gene data show CDR1 as SGHTA and CDR2 as FQGNSA. The CDR3 region has the DNA TGTGCCAGCAGCTTAGAGACGGCAGCGTCTGGCTACACCTTC. This gives the protein CASSLETAASGYTF.

The J gene is TRBJ1-3, the V gene TRBV11-2; 9 positions agree with TRBD1. The V gene's germline CDR1 is SGHAT and CDR2 FQNNGV. The CDR3 contains 17 residues. The ends lost 3 bases at V and 1 base at J; junction bases unmatched: 7. The CDR3 sequence is CASSLRPQGASGNTIYF. The CDR3 DNA reads as TGTGCCAGCAGCTTGAGACCACAGGGGGCGTCTGGAAACACCATATATTTT. The full variable domain, with the rest looked up from reference TRBV11-2 and TRBJ1-3, is EAGVAQSPRYKIIEKRQSVAFWCNPISGHATLYWYQQILGQGPKLLIQFQNNGVVDDSQLPKDRFSAERLKGVDSTLKIQPAKLEDSAVYLCASSLRPQGASGNTIYFGEGSWLTVV.

The J gene is TRBJ2-1, the V gene TRBV6-6; D is possibly TRBD1 (6 bases). There are 13 residues in the CDR3. Germline CDR1 and CDR2: MNHNY and SVGAGI (reference sequence). V lost 6 bases and J lost 2, with 8 bases in between. The CDR3 region has the DNA TGTGCCAGCAGACAGGGTCCCTACAATGAGCAGTTCTTC. Its protein product is CASRQGPYNEQFF.

In its sample, this clone ranks as medium-sized. V usage is TRBV4-3 and J usage is TRBJ1-1, with 8 positions matching TRBD1. There are 14 residues in the CDR3. V dropped 6 bases and J dropped 6; count of bases not matched to a gene: 9. CDR1 and CDR2 from the germline V gene are LGHNA and YSLEER. The CDR3 nucleotides are TGCGCCAGCAGTCCCAGACAGGGGCTGGCTGAAGCTTTCTTT. Translating it yields CASSPRQGLAEAFF.

This clone was seen only a few times. This rearrangement joins TRBV5-6 to TRBJ2-7; the D is unclear. Trimming pared 3 bases from V and 1 base from J, leaving 8 bases between. This CDR3 has 13 amino acids. CDR1 SGHDT and CDR2 YYEEEE come from the germline V gene. The CDR3 reads CASSSRQSYEQYF. Here the CDR3 DNA reads TGTGCCAGCAGCTCTAGACAATCCTACGAGCAGTACTTC.

This chain connects TRBV19 to TRBJ2-2; a possible D gene is TRBD2 (5 bases). CDR1 and CDR2 from the germline V gene are LNHDA and SQIVND (reference sequence). Trimming took 1 base from V and 4 from J, leaving 7 bases between them. The CDR3 runs 14 residues. The CDR3 is CASSIGAGTGELFF. The DNA of the CDR3 is TGTGCCAGTAGTATAGGGGCGGGCACCGGGGAGCTGTTTTTT.

V usage is TRBV7-8 and J usage is TRBJ1-6, with TRBD1 matching over 8 bases. There are 15 residues in the CDR3. Germline V gene sequence: CDR1 SGHVS, CDR2 FQNEAQ. The junction had 5 bases not matched to a gene; V was cut back by 4 bases and J by 6 bases. CDR3 coding DNA: TGTGCCAGCAGCTCCAGGGGGCCTATTAATTCACCCCTCCACTTT. Translation gives CASSSRGPINSPLHF. Looking up the rest from reference TRBV7-8 and TRBJ1-6 gives the full variable domain: GAGVSQSPRYKVAKRGQDVALRCDPISGHVSLFWYQQALGQGPEFLTYFQNEAQLDKSGLPSDRFFAERPEGSVSTLKIQRTQQEDSAVYLCASSSRGPINSPLHFGNGTRLTVT.

This clone was found a few times. The gene calls are TRBV5-6 and TRBJ2-2; 7 bases agree with TRBD1. With V trimmed by 0 bases and J by 8 bases, 7 bases remained unmatched. This CDR3 contains 15 residues. Germline V gene sequence: CDR1 SGHDT, CDR2 YYEEEE. DNA for the CDR3: TGTGCCAGCAGCTTGGACAGGGGAACTAGGGGGGAGCTGTTTTTT. Translated: CASSLDRGTRGELFF.

The CDR3 sequence: CATSERNSPLHF. CDR3 DNA: TGTGCCACCAGCGAGAGAAATTCACCCCTCCACTTT. The V call is TRBV15, the J call TRBJ1-6; D ambiguous. The V end was cut by 5 bases, the J end by 7 bases, with 6 bases between. CDR1 and CDR2 from the germline V gene are LNHNV and YYDKDF (reference sequence). The CDR3 extends over 12 amino acids. The variable domain in full, completed from reference TRBV15 and TRBJ1-6, reads DAMVIQNPRYQVTQFGKPVTLSCSQTLNHNVMYWYQQKSSQAPKLLFHYYDKDFNNEADTPDNFQSRRPNTSFCFLDIRSPGLGDTAMYLCATSERNSPLHFGNGTRLTVT.

This chain links TRBV30 with TRBJ2-7; tentative D call: TRBD1 (6 bases). The germline V gene has CDR1 GTSNPN and CDR2 SVGIG (reference sequence). The CDR3 length is 16 residues. V gave up 4 bases and J gave up 0 bases, with 19 bases separating them. The DNA of the CDR3 is TGTGCCTGGACCACAGGATACGGACAGTACTCCTACGAGCAGTACTTC. This encodes CAWTTGYGQYSYEQYF. Full variable domain (outside the CDR3, taken from reference TRBV30 and TRBJ2-7): SQTIHQWPATLVQPVGSPLSLECTVEGTSNPNLYWYRQAAGRGLQLLFYSVGIGQISSEVPQNLSASRPQDRQFILSSKKLLLSDSGFYLCAWTTGYGQYSYEQYFGPGTRLTVT.

The chain joins TRBV6-5 to TRBJ2-7, with TRBD1 matching 9 bases. Trimming cost V 0 bases and J 5 bases; bases outside gene matches: 5. The CDR3 runs to 15 residues. Germline assignment: CDR1 MNHEY and CDR2 SVGAGI. The CDR3 region has the DNA TGTGCCAGCAGTTACTCCCCGGGACAGGGCCACGAGCAGTACTTC. This gives the protein CASSYSPGQGHEQYF.